This TCR beta chain was observed in a study of blood T cell repertoires in COVID-19. Germline CDR1 is SGHTA and CDR2 is FQGTGA. Trimming pared 1 base from V and 8 bases from J, leaving 11 bases between. CDR3 length equals 14 residues. Original handling: Using reference gene primer amplification, nucleated cell counts were estimated. Profiling relied on immunoSEQ multiplex PCR, and the TCRdb table lists in-frame clones only, not all of them. That table gives V, J and clone size, and the DNA gave D and trimming. The table has about 100,000 clones, around 87% seen once. The rearrangement links TRBV7-3 to TRBJ1-4, with unresolved D. This receptor was obtained from a human donor in a cohort sampled during active COVID-19. The sample comprised peripheral blood. The CDR3 DNA reads TGTGCCAGCAGCTTAAACTCAAGAATGGAAAAACTGTTTTTT. Protein sequence: CASSLNSRMEKLFF.